This paragraph covers one T cell receptor (beta chain) sequence. This sample was taken from a study of T cell changes during pregnancy in multiple sclerosis. The V and J ends lost 3 bases and 5 bases, in that order; junction bases with no gene match: 2. CDR3 length equals 15 residues. Germline V CDR1 and CDR2: SGDLS, YYNGEE. Generated by immunoSEQ multiplex PCR, the TCRdb table keeps only in-frame clones and is missing some. The top ten hold roughly 1.8% of the sample, which has some 60,000 clones, roughly 90% seen once. Sequences were derived from peripheral blood, sampled after pregnancy. V gene TRBV9 combines with J gene TRBJ2-1, with 13 bases fitting TRBD2. This TCR was recovered from a female donor with multiple sclerosis, enrolled in a pregnancy study. CDR3 sequence (DNA): TGTGCCAGCAGCGACGGGACTAGCGGGGACAATGAGCAGTTCTTC. Protein: CASSDGTSGDNEQFF.